This entry lists 5 T cell receptor beta chains sequenced from one sample in a study of blood T cell repertoires in COVID-19. Using immunoSEQ multiplex PCR, the repertoire was profiled, and TCRdb retains in-frame clones only, with some absent. The sample includes 190,000 or so clones, more than 60% seen only once; the top ten take less than 15%. Sequencing was carried out using peripheral blood. All receptors derive from a man in his fifties or sixties who had recovered from COVID-19.

The rearrangement uses TRBV7-2 and TRBJ2-7, with D possibly being TRBD2 (5 bases). Trimming left V 3 bases short and J 1 base short, with 16 bases between. Germline V gene lookup returns CDR1 SGHTA and CDR2 FQGNSA. The length of the CDR3 is 16 residues. This CDR3 is CASSFAANGGSYEQYF. CDR3 DNA: TGTGCCAGCAGCTTTGCTGCGAATGGCGGGTCCTACGAGCAGTACTTC.

This chain connects TRBV5-4 to TRBJ2-2, with a tentative D call TRBD1 (7 bases). Germline CDR1 is SGHNT and CDR2 is YYREEE (reference sequence). The CDR3 loop spans 16 amino acids. V lost 4 bases to trimming and J lost 2 bases, with 15 bases between them. The CDR3 DNA reads TGTGCCAGCAGCAGACTCAGGGGGGAAAACACCGGGGAGCTGTTTTTT. This sequence encodes CASSRLRGENTGELFF.

This clone was seen a few times. This chain joins TRBV7-8 and TRBJ2-7, with D maybe TRBD1 (6 bases). This CDR3 contains 13 residues. The germline V gene has CDR1 SGHVS and CDR2 FQNEAQ. Trimming took 2 bases from V and 5 from J, leaving 10 bases between them. The CDR3 sequence is CASSLTGFHEQYF. The CDR3 DNA is TGTGCCAGCAGCTTAACAGGGTTCCACGAGCAGTACTTC.

This rearrangement joins TRBV3-1 (or the pseudogene TRBV3-2) to TRBJ2-1, with D maybe TRBD2 (6 bases). The germline V gene encodes CDR1 LGHDT and CDR2 YNNKEL (reference sequence). The CDR3 is 16 residues long. Trimming stripped 5 bases from V and 7 bases from J, with 21 bases between. The CDR3 nucleotides are TGTGCCAGCAGCGGAGGAGGACTACCCAGCGGGAATGAGCAGTTCTTC. It codes for CASSGGGLPSGNEQFF.

The chain uses TRBV6-5 and TRBJ2-1, with D unclear. V lost 5 bases to trimming and J lost 6 bases, with 8 bases between them. Germline loops: CDR1 MNHEY, CDR2 SVGAGI. The CDR3 runs to 12 residues. In nucleotides, the CDR3 is TGTGCCAGCAGTCCGACAAGCAATGAGCAGTTCTTC. Translated, it gives CASSPTSNEQFF.